Listed here is a single T cell receptor beta chain. Its target is unknown. These donors counted as nominally healthy when sampled, but unrecorded immune exposures were likely. The entry originates in a study of cytomegalovirus exposure and HLA in healthy donors. Study outcomes and limitations: Reportedly, fewer N-insertions than the approximately 700-donor mean appeared in an Asian-associated ancestry cluster in a later analysis. Associated with cytomegalovirus, according to the listing, were about 160 TCR beta chains. Solely CMV serostatus was available to characterize immune exposure.

PCR was performed using 60 Vbeta and 13 Jbeta primers. Measured with immunoSEQ multiplex PCR; TCRdb has only the in-frame clones, and not every one. The data hold some 210,000 clones, with 60% to 80% observed a single time. Germline V CDR1 and CDR2: SGDLS, YYNGEE. CDR3 length equals 14 residues. V was clipped by 4 bases and J by 2 bases, with 11 bases between them. The TCR originated in a male donor in good health and CMV-seronegative. V and J are TRBV9 and TRBJ2-3, with D perhaps matching TRBD2 (6 bases). The sample consisted of PBMCs. The DNA for the CDR3 is TGTGCCAGCAGCTCGAGCGGGTTCACAGATACGCAGTATTTT. Its translation: CASSSSGFTDTQYF.